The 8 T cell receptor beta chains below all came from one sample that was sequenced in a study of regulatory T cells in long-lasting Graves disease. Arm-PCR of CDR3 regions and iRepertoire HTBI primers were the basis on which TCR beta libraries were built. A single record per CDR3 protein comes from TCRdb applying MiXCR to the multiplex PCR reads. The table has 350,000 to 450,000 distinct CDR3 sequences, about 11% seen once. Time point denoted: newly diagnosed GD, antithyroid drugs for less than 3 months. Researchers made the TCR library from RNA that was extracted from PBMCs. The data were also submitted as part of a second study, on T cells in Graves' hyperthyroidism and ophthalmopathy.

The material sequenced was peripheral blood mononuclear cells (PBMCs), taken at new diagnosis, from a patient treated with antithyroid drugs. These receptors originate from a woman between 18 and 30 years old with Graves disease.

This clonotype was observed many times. CDR3 in DNA: TGTGCCAGCAGCTTAGTGGCAAGGGGACGCGAAGCTTTCTTT. Protein: CASSLVARGREAFF. The chain has TRBV11-1 and TRBJ1-1, with D tentatively TRBD1 (5 bases). V was pared by 1 base and J by 8 bases, with 14 bases between. From germline, CDR1 is SGHAT and CDR2 FQDESV (reference sequence). CDR3 size: 14 residues.

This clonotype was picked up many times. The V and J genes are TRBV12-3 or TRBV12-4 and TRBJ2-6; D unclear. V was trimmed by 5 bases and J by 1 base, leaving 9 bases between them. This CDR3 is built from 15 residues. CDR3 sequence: CASSPPSSGANVLTF. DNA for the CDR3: TGTGCCAGCAGTCCCCCCAGTTCTGGGGCCAACGTCCTGACTTTC.

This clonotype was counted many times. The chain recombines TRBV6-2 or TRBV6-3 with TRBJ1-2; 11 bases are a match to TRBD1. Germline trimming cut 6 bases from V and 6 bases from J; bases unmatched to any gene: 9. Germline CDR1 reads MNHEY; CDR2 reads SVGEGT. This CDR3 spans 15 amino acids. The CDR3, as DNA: TGTGCCAGCAGATTACCACTGGGACAGGGGGATGGCTACACCTTC. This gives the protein CASRLPLGQGDGYTF.

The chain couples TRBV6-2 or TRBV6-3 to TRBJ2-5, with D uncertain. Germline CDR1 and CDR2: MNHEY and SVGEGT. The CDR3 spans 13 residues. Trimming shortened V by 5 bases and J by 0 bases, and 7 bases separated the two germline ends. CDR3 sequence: CASSMFYQETQYF. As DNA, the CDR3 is TGTGCCAGCAGTATGTTCTACCAAGAGACCCAGTACTTC.

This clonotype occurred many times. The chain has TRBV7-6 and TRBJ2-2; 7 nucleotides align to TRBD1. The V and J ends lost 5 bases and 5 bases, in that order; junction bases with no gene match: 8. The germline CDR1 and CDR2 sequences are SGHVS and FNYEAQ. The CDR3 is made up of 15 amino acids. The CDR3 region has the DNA TGTGCCAGCAGCAGGGACAGCCTCGGGACCGGGGAGCTGTTTTTT. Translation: CASSRDSLGTGELFF.

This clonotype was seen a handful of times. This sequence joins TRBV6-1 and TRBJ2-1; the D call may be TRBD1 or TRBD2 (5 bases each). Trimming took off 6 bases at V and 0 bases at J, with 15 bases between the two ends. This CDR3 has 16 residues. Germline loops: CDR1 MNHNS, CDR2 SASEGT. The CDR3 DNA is TGTGCCAGCAGGGGGCTAGCTTTGAACTCCTACAATGAGCAGTTCTTC. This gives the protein CASRGLALNSYNEQFF.

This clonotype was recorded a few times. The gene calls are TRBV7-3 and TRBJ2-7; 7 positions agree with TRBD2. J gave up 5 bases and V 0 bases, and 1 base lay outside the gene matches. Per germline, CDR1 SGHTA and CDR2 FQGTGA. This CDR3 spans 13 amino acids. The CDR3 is CASSLTREDEQYV. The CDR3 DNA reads TGTGCCAGCAGCTTAACACGGGAGGACGAGCAGTACGTC.

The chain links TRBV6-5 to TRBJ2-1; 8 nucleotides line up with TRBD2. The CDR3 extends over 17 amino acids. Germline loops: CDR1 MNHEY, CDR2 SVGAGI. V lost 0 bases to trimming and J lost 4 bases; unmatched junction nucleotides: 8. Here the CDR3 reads CASSYSNPGGLYNEQFF. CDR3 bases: TGTGCCAGCAGTTACTCAAACCCGGGAGGGCTGTACAATGAGCAGTTCTTC.